A selection of T cell receptor beta chains follows, all from one sample in a study of regulatory and conventional T cells in RAG deficiency. Some clones are missing from TCRdb's copy, which holds only in-frame ones; the method was immunoSEQ multiplex PCR. Counted here are about 46,000 clones, about nine tenths occurring once; the ten biggest clones make up approximately 0.51%. The same specimen was also included in a second study, on regulatory T cells.

The sequenced sample consisted of CD4+ effector T cells sorted from blood. The receptors come from a human donor in good health. CDR3s include the opening cysteine and the closing phenylalanine or tryptophan. A D gene is named only where the DNA matches it firmly. A row's size may be missing; if present it is once, few, many or a size class.

CDR3 | DNA | V | length | size | J | D
CASSPPTASRLETQYF | TGTGCCAGCTCACCACCCACGGCTAGCCGGTTAGAGACCCAGTACTTC | TRBV18 | 16 | - | TRBJ2-5 | -
CASSEDGKINGNEQFF | TGTGCCAGCAGTGAAGATGGGAAGATAAACGGGAATGAGCAGTTCTTC | TRBV25-1 | 16 | - | TRBJ2-1 | -
CASSFDGPGQNEQFF | TGCGCCAGCAGCTTCGACGGACCGGGCCAAAATGAGCAGTTCTTC | TRBV5-1 | 15 | - | TRBJ2-1 | -
CASRPGTSGGAYEQYF | TGTGCCAGCAGGCCCGGGACTAGCGGGGGGGCCTACGAGCAGTACTTC | TRBV14 | 16 | few | TRBJ2-7 | TRBD2
CASSVRGGKELFF | TGTGCCAGCAGCGTCAGAGGGGGGAAGGAGCTGTTTTTT | TRBV7-2 | 13 | - | TRBJ2-2 | -
CASSETGYGYTF | TGTGCCAGCAGCGAAACAGGGTATGGCTACACCTTC | TRBV2 | 12 | - | TRBJ1-2 | -
CASSFRSYEQYF | TGTGCCAGCAGCTTTCGTTCCTACGAGCAGTACTTC | TRBV28 | 12 | - | TRBJ2-7 | -
CASTGLAGGNEQFF | TGTGCCAGCACCGGACTAGCGGGAGGCAATGAGCAGTTCTTC | TRBV6-1 | 14 | once | TRBJ2-1 | TRBD2
CASSSYGQGKAFF | TGTGCCAGCAGTTCTTACGGACAGGGGAAAGCTTTCTTT | TRBV28 | 13 | - | TRBJ1-1 | TRBD1
CASRKAGGNEQFF | TGTGCTAGCAGAAAAGCGGGGGGCAATGAGCAGTTCTTC | TRBV7-7 | 13 | - | TRBJ2-1 | TRBD2
CASRATGGYYDYTF | TGTGCCAGCAGGGCTACAGGGGGCTACTATGACTACACCTTC | TRBV28 | 14 | few | TRBJ1-2 | TRBD1
CASSPRAVSYEQYF | TGTGCCAGCTCACCAAGGGCAGTATCCTACGAGCAGTACTTC | TRBV18 | 14 | once | TRBJ2-7 | -
CASSEGQHYEQYF | TGTGCCAGCAGTGAGGGACAGCACTACGAGCAGTACTTC | TRBV6-5 | 13 | - | TRBJ2-7 | TRBD1
CASSPSGTGGAYGYTF | TGTGCCAGCAGCCCCTCGGGGACAGGGGGCGCCTATGGCTACACCTTC | TRBV11-3 | 16 | once | TRBJ1-2 | TRBD1
CASSKDSADGYTF | TGCGCCAGCAGCAAGGACAGCGCCGACGGCTACACCTTC | TRBV5-1 | 13 | - | TRBJ1-2 | -
CASSLDKGRGNTEAFF | TGTGCCAGCAGCTTAGACAAGGGACGGGGGAACACTGAAGCTTTCTTT | TRBV7-9 | 16 | - | TRBJ1-1 | -
CASSFDGGAGGYTF | TGTGCCAGCAGCTTTGATGGAGGGGCTGGTGGCTACACCTTC | TRBV7-9 | 14 | - | TRBJ1-2 | -
CAISEVRPHEQYF | TGTGCCATCAGTGAGGTTCGGCCGCACGAGCAGTACTTC | TRBV10-3 | 13 | - | TRBJ2-7 | -
CASREDRTTNYGYTF | TGTGCCAGCAGGGAGGATCGTACCACTAACTATGGCTACACCTTC | TRBV6-5 | 15 | - | TRBJ1-2 | -
CASKTGGLSYEQYF | TGTGCCAGCAAAACAGGGGGCTTGTCCTACGAGCAGTACTTC | TRBV2 | 14 | - | TRBJ2-7 | TRBD1
CAISEFSSGYNEQFF | TGTGCCATCAGTGAGTTTTCTAGCGGCTACAATGAGCAGTTCTTC | TRBV10-3 | 15 | - | TRBJ2-1 | TRBD2
CASRPLQGDQRNTIYF | TGTGCCAGCAGACCTTTACAGGGGGACCAACGAAACACCATATATTTT | TRBV11-3 | 16 | - | TRBJ1-3 | TRBD1
CASSDGVGLAKNIQYF | TGTGCCAGCAGTGACGGGGTGGGCCTAGCCAAAAACATTCAGTACTTC | TRBV6-4 | 16 | - | TRBJ2-4 | -